The 8 T cell receptor beta chains reported below all come from one sample, sequenced in a study of control samples from healthy donors and cancer patients. The table came from immunoSEQ multiplex PCR; TCRdb's copy has only in-frame clones and leaves some out. This sample carries 45,000 to 60,000 clones, 75% to 90% of them seen once, and the ten largest clones take more than 13%. Sequencing was carried out using PBMCs. The origin of the receptors is a man in his 60s with head and neck cancer.

This rearrangement joins TRBV6-2 or TRBV6-3 to TRBJ2-1; 7 nucleotides match TRBD2. The trim removed 7 bases at V and 0 bases at J, leaving 9 bases unmatched. This CDR3 is built from 16 residues. Looked up from germline, CDR1 is MNHEY and CDR2 is SVGEGT. The CDR3 nucleotides are TGTGCCAGCACCCCGCGGGGGATCAGCTCCTACAATGAGCAGTTCTTC. Residues: CASTPRGISSYNEQFF.

The CDR3 bases are TGTGCCAGTGGAACCGGGACAGGGAATGAAAAACTGTTTTTT. Its protein product is CASGTGTGNEKLFF. This chain links TRBV19 with TRBJ1-4, with 9 bases fitting TRBD1. V lost 8 bases to trimming and J lost 5 bases; unmatched junction nucleotides: 6. Germline V gene data show CDR1 as LNHDA and CDR2 as SQIVND (reference sequence). The CDR3 totals 14 residues.

This clone was seen a handful of times. The chain recombines TRBV5-5 with TRBJ2-2; D unresolved. In germline, CDR1 is SGHKS, CDR2 YYEKEE (reference sequence). Trimming took off 4 bases at V and 6 bases at J, with 22 bases between the two ends. The CDR3 spans 17 residues. The CDR3 DNA follows: TGTGCCAGCAGCCCGCGGCCTCTTATGGATAACGCCGGGGAGCTGTTTTTT. Translating gives CASSPRPLMDNAGELFF.

J is TRBJ2-2 and V is TRBV5-5; 7 nucleotides align to TRBD2. Germline CDR1 reads SGHKS; CDR2 reads YYEKEE (reference sequence). This CDR3 is 16 amino acids long. The V segment lost 1 base and the J segment 3 bases; nucleotides outside the gene matches: 6. CDR3 residues: CASSLSARGDTGELFF. CDR3 DNA sequence: TGTGCCAGCAGCTTGTCGGCACGGGGGGACACCGGGGAGCTGTTTTTT.

This clone came up a few times. The chain couples TRBV7-6 to TRBJ2-2; D is possibly TRBD1 (6 bases). The ends were cut back, 0 bases at V and 3 bases at J, with 11 bases in the middle. Per the germline V gene, CDR1 is SGHVS and CDR2 is FNYEAQ. The CDR3 loop spans 16 amino acids. This CDR3 is CASSLAQGRDTGELFF. The DNA of the CDR3 is TGTGCCAGCAGCTTAGCACAGGGTAGGGACACCGGGGAGCTGTTTTTT.

This chain connects TRBV30 to TRBJ1-3, with 12 positions matching TRBD1. J was trimmed by 1 base and V by 4 bases; bases with no gene match: 14. The CDR3 spans 19 residues. Germline V gene data show CDR1 as GTSNPN and CDR2 as SVGIG (reference sequence). The CDR3 sequence is CAWMPSGTGGFLSGNTIYF. The CDR3 region has the DNA TGTGCCTGGATGCCCTCCGGGACAGGGGGCTTTCTTTCTGGAAACACCATATATTTT. Full variable domain (remainder filled in from reference TRBV30 and TRBJ1-3): SQTIHQWPATLVQPVGSPLSLECTVEGTSNPNLYWYRQAAGRGLQLLFYSVGIGQISSEVPQNLSASRPQDRQFILSSKKLLLSDSGFYLCAWMPSGTGGFLSGNTIYFGEGSWLTVV.

This rearrangement joins TRBV7-2 to TRBJ2-1, with TRBD1 matching over 8 bases. CDR1 and CDR2 from the germline V gene are SGHTA and FQGNSA. After removal of 6 bases from V and 5 bases from J, the junction contained 21 bases not matched to a gene. The CDR3 spans 19 residues. Here the CDR3 DNA reads TGTGCCAGCAGTTTTACCGGGACAGGCCCCTTAATCAGCCACAATGAGCAGTTCTTC. Translating gives CASSFTGTGPLISHNEQFF.

The J gene is TRBJ2-2, the V gene TRBV14, with D possibly matching TRBD2 (6 bases). Germline assignment: CDR1 SGHDN and CDR2 FVKESK. This CDR3 region has 17 residues. The germline V and J ends were trimmed by 0 bases and 0 bases, with 11 bases remaining between them. The CDR3 loop is CASSQDFASANTGELFF. The CDR3 DNA is TGTGCCAGCAGCCAAGATTTCGCTAGCGCGAACACCGGGGAGCTGTTTTTT.